Listed below are T cell receptor beta chains from one sample, sequenced in a study of cytomegalovirus exposure and HLA in healthy donors. Profiled with immunoSEQ multiplex PCR; TCRdb holds only in-frame clones, not every one. The sample holds 150,000 to 200,000 clones, roughly four fifths seen once. The sample was PBMCs. Receptor source: a woman between 50 and 59 years old in good health and CMV-seronegative. CDR3s include the opening cysteine and the closing phenylalanine or tryptophan. D genes are given only for firm matches. Not every row has a clone size; where given, it reads once, few, many or a size class.

v_call	j_call	d_call	clone_size	cdr3_aa	cdr3_nt
TRBV4-3	TRBJ1-2	TRBD1	-	CASSQEGGQGVYGYTF	TGCGCCAGCAGCCAAGAAGGTGGACAGGGGGTTTATGGCTACACCTTC
TRBV5-4	TRBJ2-7	-	-	CASSLSAFGTSSYEQYF	TGTGCCAGCAGCTTGAGTGCTTTCGGGACATCGTCCTACGAGCAGTACTTC
TRBV6-1	TRBJ1-5	-	few	CASIREGWSQPQHF	TGTGCCAGCATTCGGGAGGGTTGGAGCCAGCCCCAGCATTTT
TRBV12-5	TRBJ2-3	TRBD2	-	CASGLTSGVTDTQYF	TGTGCTAGTGGTTTGACTAGCGGGGTAACAGATACGCAGTATTTT
TRBV14	TRBJ2-7	TRBD2	-	CASRAGGYEQYF	TGTGCCAGCAGGGCGGGGGGCTACGAGCAGTACTTC
TRBV13	TRBJ2-7	-	-	CASSLWGSVTYEQYF	TGTGCCAGCAGCTTATGGGGTAGCGTAACCTACGAGCAGTACTTC
TRBV4-1	TRBJ1-2	-	once	CASSQDLYGYTF	TGCGCCAGCAGCCAAGACCTCTATGGCTACACCTTC
TRBV11-2	TRBJ2-3	-	-	CASSLASVTDTQYF	TGTGCCAGCAGCTTAGCTAGCGTTACAGATACGCAGTATTTT
TRBV11-2	TRBJ2-7	-	-	CASSPSLAPLYEQYF	TGTGCCAGCAGCCCATCCCTAGCCCCACTCTACGAGCAGTACTTC
TRBV29-1	TRBJ2-5	TRBD1	-	CSAGTGGGGTQYF	TGCAGCGCAGGGACAGGGGGCGGAGGGACCCAGTACTTC
TRBV5-4	TRBJ1-3	TRBD1	few	CASSYGQGDPLGGNTIYF	TGTGCCAGCAGCTATGGACAGGGAGATCCCCTGGGTGGAAACACCATATATTTT
TRBV11-3	TRBJ2-1	-	-	CASSLVSGEYNEQFF	TGTGCCAGCAGCTTAGTCTCGGGAGAGTACAATGAGCAGTTCTTC
TRBV5-1	TRBJ2-1	-	few	CASSLGWQNEQFF	TGCGCCAGCAGCCTTGGTTGGCAGAATGAGCAGTTCTTC
TRBV19	TRBJ1-1	TRBD1	-	CASSPRDRGRVNTEAFF	TGTGCCAGTAGTCCCCGGGACAGGGGGCGCGTGAACACTGAAGCTTTCTTT
TRBV18	TRBJ2-2	TRBD2	-	CASSLPLASVGELFF	TGTGCCAGCTCACTGCCACTAGCGTCGGTCGGGGAGCTGTTTTTT
TRBV11-3	TRBJ2-3	TRBD2	-	CASSLGDYSNTQYF	TGTGCCAGCAGCTTAGGGGACTACTCGAATACGCAGTATTTT
TRBV27	TRBJ1-5	-	-	CASSSKSLTYPQHF	TGTGCCAGCAGTTCCAAATCTTTGACATACCCCCAGCATTTT
TRBV20-1	TRBJ2-5	-	-	CSAAKETQYF	TGCAGTGCTGCGAAAGAGACCCAGTACTTC
TRBV5-1	TRBJ2-5	TRBD1	-	CASSIQDRFRETQYF	TGCGCCAGCAGCATCCAGGACAGGTTTAGAGAGACCCAGTACTTC
TRBV10-2	TRBJ2-1	TRBD1	-	CATAPGGAFSLSNEQFF	TGCGCCACCGCACCAGGGGGCGCATTCAGTTTGAGCAATGAGCAGTTCTTC
TRBV30	TRBJ2-2	-	-	CAWSLGQHTGELFF	TGTGCCTGGAGTTTAGGACAGCACACCGGGGAGCTGTTTTTT
TRBV2	TRBJ2-5	TRBD2	-	CASSFGRREETQYF	TGTGCCAGCAGTTTCGGGAGGAGAGAAGAGACCCAGTACTTC